What follows are 20 T cell receptor beta chains derived from one specimen sequenced in a study of response to subunit inactivated influenza vaccine. TCRdb ran MiXCR on the RT-PCR reads and lists one entry per CDR3 protein. The table lists over 150,000 distinct CDR3 sequences, about a tenth of them singletons. The sequenced sample was non-naive T cells sorted from PBMCs, obtained roughly 47 days after vaccination. The receptors derive from a man aged 50 or older who received an inactivated influenza vaccine.

The rearrangement uses TRBV11-2 and TRBJ1-1, with D possibly TRBD1 on 5 matching bases. The V gene lost 5 bases and the J gene lost 4 bases, with 20 bases spanning the gap. The CDR3 loop spans 16 amino acids. Germline V lookup: CDR1 SGHAT, CDR2 FQNNGV. CDR3 loop: CASSPIKDTLVTEAFF. CDR3 nucleotide sequence: TGTGCCAGCAGCCCCATAAAGGACACTCTCGTCACTGAAGCTTTCTTT.

V usage is TRBV5-4 and J usage is TRBJ1-5; no clear D gene. The germline gives CDR1 SGHNT, CDR2 YYREEE (reference sequence). Trimming left V 4 bases short and J 5 bases short, with 10 bases between. This CDR3 region has 13 residues. The DNA of the CDR3 is TGTGCCAGCAGCACGGACGGGGATCAGCCCCAGCATTTT. Protein product: CASSTDGDQPQHF. The complete variable domain, with remaining parts taken from reference TRBV5-4 and TRBJ1-5, reads ETGVTQSPTHLIKTRGQQVTLRCSSQSGHNTVSWYQQALGQGPQFIFQYYREEENGRGNFPPRFSGLQFPNYSSELNVNALELDDSALYLCASSTDGDQPQHFGDGTRLSIL.

The genes are TRBV4-1 and TRBJ2-7; no definite D call. V dropped 0 bases and J dropped 6 bases, with 15 bases sitting between them. CDR3 length: 15 amino acids. CDR1 and CDR2 from the germline V gene are MGHRA and YSYEKL. The CDR3 protein is CASSQDPSAWGEQYF. In nucleotides, the CDR3 is TGCGCCAGCAGCCAAGATCCCTCAGCTTGGGGCGAGCAGTACTTC.

Only one count was recorded for this clonotype. The gene calls are TRBV23-1 and TRBJ2-1; D is ambiguous. TRBV23-1 is an ORF; its function is uncertain. V gave up 6 bases and J gave up 3 bases, with 15 bases separating them. This CDR3 contains 15 residues. CDR3 sequence (DNA): TGCGCCAGCAGCCCCAAGGGCGACCTCTACAATGAGCAGTTCTTC. It codes for CASSPKGDLYNEQFF.

The chain couples TRBV5-1 to TRBJ1-4, with TRBD1 identical over 7 bases. V trimming: 4 bases; J trimming: 0 bases; junction bases outside the gene matches: 3. This CDR3 is 15 amino acids long. Germline V CDR1 and CDR2: SGHRS, YFSETQ. The CDR3 bases are TGCGCCAGCAGCAAAGGACAGGCAACTAATGAAAAACTGTTTTTT. Amino acids: CASSKGQATNEKLFF.

This clonotype was counted between two and nine times. The chain has TRBV9 and TRBJ1-2; the match to TRBD1 covers 8 bases. This CDR3 contains 15 residues. After removal of 4 bases from V and 2 bases from J, the junction contained 7 bases not matched to a gene. The germline CDR1 and CDR2 sequences are SGDLS and YYNGEE. CDR3 DNA: TGTGCCAGCAGCCCCTCCACAGGGGGGAACTATGGCTACACCTTC. It specifies CASSPSTGGNYGYTF.

The chain joins TRBV6-2 or TRBV6-3 to TRBJ1-5; TRBD1 is a possible D gene (6 bases). Trimming pared 8 bases from V and 0 bases from J, leaving 14 bases between. The CDR3 covers 15 residues. Germline V gene sequence: CDR1 MNHEY, CDR2 SVGEGT. CDR3 coding DNA: TGTGCCAGCGGAAAGACAGGTTATAGCAATCAGCCCCAGCATTTT. This gives the protein CASGKTGYSNQPQHF.

This clonotype was recorded at least ten times. This chain connects TRBV29-1 to TRBJ1-1; D ambiguous. The V and J ends lost 5 bases and 6 bases respectively, with 10 bases between them. Per the germline V gene, CDR1 is SQVTM and CDR2 is ANQGSEA. The CDR3 contains 11 residues. Here the CDR3 reads CSVFSNAEAFF. Here the CDR3 DNA reads TGCAGCGTTTTCAGTAACGCTGAAGCTTTCTTT.

In its sample, this clonotype was seen a few times. This chain uses TRBV6-5 with TRBJ1-4; possible D gene TRBD1, 5 bases. The CDR3 runs to 16 residues. From germline, CDR1 is MNHEY and CDR2 SVGAGI. V was shortened by 0 bases and J by 7 bases, with 15 bases between the two germline ends. CDR3 protein: CASSYSSLGVGEKLFF. CDR3 nucleotide sequence: TGTGCCAGCAGTTACTCGAGTCTGGGGGTCGGTGAAAAACTGTTTTTT.

V and J are TRBV6-2 or TRBV6-3 and TRBJ2-7, with D perhaps TRBD1 (6 bases). The CDR3 sequence is 16 residues long. The V gene's germline CDR1 is MNHEY and CDR2 SVGEGT. V was clipped by 6 bases and J by 0 bases, with 18 bases between them. The CDR3 region is CASSPVGQRSSYEQYF. In DNA form, the CDR3 reads TGTGCCAGCAGCCCGGTAGGACAGCGAAGCTCCTACGAGCAGTACTTC.

This chain joins TRBV6-2 or TRBV6-3 and TRBJ1-1; TRBD1 agrees at 9 bases. The CDR3 runs 14 residues. Germline V lookup: CDR1 MNHEY, CDR2 SVGEGT. Germline trimming cut 5 bases from V and 7 bases from J; bases unmatched to any gene: 8. The CDR3 DNA follows: TGTGCCAGCAGTCCCACAGGGGGCAGCGGTGAAGCTTTCTTT. This translates into CASSPTGGSGEAFF.

The rearrangement links TRBV7-2 to TRBJ2-3, with no clear D. The CDR3 has 15 amino acids. With 1 base removed from V and 6 bases from J, the gap between germline ends came to 14 bases. Germline V gene lookup returns CDR1 SGHTA and CDR2 FQGNSA. The DNA of the CDR3 is TGTGCCAGCAGCTTAGGAGGATCCGGAACTGATACGCAGTATTTT. Protein: CASSLGGSGTDTQYF.

The sample holds many counts of this clonotype. The CDR3 spells CASSGLAGGPKETQYF. The CDR3 DNA reads as TGTGCCAGCAGTGGGCTAGCGGGGGGGCCGAAAGAGACCCAGTACTTC. The rearrangement uses TRBV12-3 or TRBV12-4 and TRBJ2-5, with 12 bases lining up with TRBD2. Trimming cost V 5 bases and J 3 bases; bases outside gene matches: 7. The CDR3 runs 16 residues.

V is TRBV20-1 and J is TRBJ1-6, with D maybe TRBD1 (5 bases). This CDR3 has 16 residues. Per germline, CDR1 DFQATT and CDR2 SNEGSKA (reference sequence). V dropped 0 bases and J dropped 9 bases, with 18 bases sitting between them. The CDR3 DNA sequence: TGCAGTGCTAGAGATGGGGTTGGGGGTATAAGTTCACCCCTCCACTTT. Its translation: CSARDGVGGISSPLHF.

The V gene is TRBV5-6, the J gene TRBJ2-2; D gene ambiguous. The germline gives CDR1 SGHDT, CDR2 YYEEEE. This CDR3 comprises 12 residues. V lost 5 bases, J lost 4 bases, and 6 bases lay in between. CDR3 nucleotide sequence: TGTGCCAGCAGTGAACGCACCGGGGAGCTGTTTTTT. It codes for CASSERTGELFF.

The chain couples TRBV5-1 to TRBJ2-7; D gene unclear. The CDR3 has 14 residues. Trimming removed 4 bases from V and 1 base from J, with 12 bases in between. Germline lookup yields CDR1 SGHRS and CDR2 YFSETQ. The CDR3 protein is CASSLTAGSYEQYF. CDR3 coding DNA: TGCGCCAGCAGCCTGACGGCCGGTTCCTACGAGCAGTACTTC.

V is TRBV28 and J is TRBJ1-5; D uncertain. The germline V gene encodes CDR1 MDHEN and CDR2 SYDVKM. This CDR3 has 15 residues. V dropped 6 bases and J dropped 7 bases, with 19 bases sitting between them. The CDR3 DNA reads as TGTGCCAGCAGCCCCGCCTCGTCTGGAGAACAGCCCCAGCATTTT. It encodes CASSPASSGEQPQHF.

The V and J genes are TRBV7-9 and TRBJ2-3; a weak D match, TRBD1 (5 bases). The CDR3 has 17 amino acids. The germline CDR1 and CDR2 sequences are SEHNR and FQNEAQ (reference sequence). Trimming removed 1 base at V and 0 bases at J, with 14 bases between. The CDR3 DNA follows: TGTGCCAGCAGCTTAGGCCAGGGAAGATCTAGCACAGATACGCAGTATTTT. It yields the protein CASSLGQGRSSTDTQYF. The full variable domain, rest sourced from reference TRBV7-9 and TRBJ2-3, is DTGVSQNPRHKITKRGQNVTFRCDPISEHNRLYWYRQTLGQGPEFLTYFQNEAQLEKSRLLSDRFSAERPKGSFSTLEIQRTEQGDSAMYLCASSLGQGRSSTDTQYFGPGTRLTVL.

The chain recombines TRBV11-2 with TRBJ2-1, with 8 bases matching TRBD1. Germline V gene lookup returns CDR1 SGHAT and CDR2 FQNNGV. This CDR3 contains 14 residues. V was clipped by 5 bases and J by 7 bases; unmatched bases: 7. CDR3 nucleotides: TGTGCCAGCAGCCGCGGACAGGGAAGGAATGAGCAGTTCTTC. Protein sequence: CASSRGQGRNEQFF. Together with reference TRBV11-2 and TRBJ2-1, the CDR3 gives the full variable domain: EAGVAQSPRYKIIEKRQSVAFWCNPISGHATLYWYQQILGQGPKLLIQFQNNGVVDDSQLPKDRFSAERLKGVDSTLKIQPAKLEDSAVYLCASSRGQGRNEQFFGPGTRLTVL.

V gene TRBV28 combines with J gene TRBJ2-7, with D maybe TRBD1 (5 bases). The germline V gene has CDR1 MDHEN and CDR2 SYDVKM. The ends were cut back, 6 bases at V and 2 bases at J, with 11 bases in the middle. The CDR3 is 13 amino acids. The DNA of the CDR3 is TGTGCCAGCAGCACAGGTGCGGCCTACGAGCAGTACTTC. This translates into CASSTGAAYEQYF.